The rows below give T cell receptor beta chains drawn from one sample of a study of type 1 regulatory T cells. MiXCR was run by TCRdb on the reads, yielding one entry per CDR3 protein. The data contain tens of thousands of distinct CDR3 sequences, around 21% of them singletons. Their antigens remain unidentified. Input material: cultured type 1 regulatory T (Tr1) cells, either the whole culture or a sorted fraction (not recorded which). The receptors stem from a human donor in good health. Each CDR3 is given with its conserved first and last residue. D genes are given only for firm matches. Expanded clones are given a class, and other clones once, few, many or no size at all.

j_call d_call v_call clone_size cdr3_nt cdr3_aa
TRBJ1-2 TRBD1 TRBV20-1 . TGCAGTGCTAGAGATGGACAGGCCCTCTATGGCTACACCTTC CSARDGQALYGYTF
TRBJ2-1 TRBD1 TRBV5-5 many TGTGCCAGCAGCGGACAGGGAAGCTCCTACAATGAGCAGTTCTTC CASSGQGSSYNEQFF
TRBJ1-1 . TRBV2 few TGTGCCAGTTACAGGGAGGTGAACACTGAAGCTTTCTTT CASYREVNTEAFF
TRBJ1-5 . TRBV7-2 few TGTGCCAGCAGCTTAGTCAGAGGGCCCCAGCATTTT CASSLVRGPQHF
TRBJ1-2 . TRBV2 . TGTGCCAGCAGTTGGAGGGGCAGGGGAGAAGATGGCTACACCTTC CASSWRGRGEDGYTF
TRBJ2-7 . TRBV7-3 . TGTGCCAGCAGCCTGTTCCGGGACGAACAGCAGTACTTC CASSLFRDEQQYF
TRBJ2-3 . TRBV27 . TGTGCCAGCAGTCACGGACTGGAATATACGCAGTATTTT CASSHGLEYTQYF
TRBJ2-1 TRBD1 TRBV12-3/TRBV12-4 . TGTGCCAGTAGCCCGACAGGGTCTGGGAAGCAGTTCTTC CASSPTGSGKQFF
TRBJ1-6 . TRBV5-4 . TGTGCCAGCAGCGCCGGGAACTCCTATAATTCACCCCTCCACTTT CASSAGNSYNSPLHF
TRBJ2-1 . TRBV7-3 once TGTGCCAGCAGCTCCGACTCGATCTACAATGAGCAGTTCTTC CASSSDSIYNEQFF
TRBJ2-5 . TRBV5-6 . TGTGCCAGCAGCTTGAGAGGTCAGGAGACCCAGTACTTC CASSLRGQETQYF
TRBJ2-3 TRBD1 TRBV6-1 . TGTGCCAGCACCTCATTCGACAGGGAAGTTTCAGATACGCAGTATTTT CASTSFDREVSDTQYF
TRBJ1-6 TRBD1 TRBV12-3/TRBV12-4 . TGTGCCAGCAGATGGGACAGGGGGGATTCACCCCTCCACTTT CASRWDRGDSPLHF
TRBJ2-7 TRBD2 TRBV7-6 . TGTGCCAGCAGCTTAGAAGCCCCAGCGGGAATCAGCTCCTACGAGCAGTACTTC CASSLEAPAGISSYEQYF
TRBJ2-1 TRBD1 TRBV5-6 . TGTGCCAGCAGCTTGGACAGGGGGCAGCAGTTCTTC CASSLDRGQQFF
TRBJ2-1 TRBD2 TRBV20-1 . TGCAGTGCTCCACAACCGCGGACTAGCGGGATCTACAATGAGCAGTTCTTC CSAPQPRTSGIYNEQFF
TRBJ1-5 TRBD1 TRBV20-1 few TGCAGTGCTCTGACAGGGGGTATCGGTCAGCCCCAGCATTTT CSALTGGIGQPQHF